The sequence of this T cell receptor (beta chain) was determined in a study of T cell clusters in autoimmune cytopenias. Overall study: The median distinct TRB clonotype count was roughly 2,400 per sample, from a median 51,575 reads.

Multiplex touch-down PCR amplified TRB using TRB-A and TRB-B pools in one tube. TCRdb reprocessed the multiplex PCR reads; each CDR3 protein has one entry and no DNA is given. Its table lists more than 2,500 distinct CDR3 sequences. With regard to this clonotype: Its antigen is unidentified.

Germline CDR1 reads ENHRY; CDR2 reads SYGVKD. This CDR3 contains 14 residues. TRB was amplified from roughly 250 ng of peripheral blood genomic DNA per sample. Notes on the study in general: Physiological T cell clusters of healthy donors were apparently absent in primary autoimmune cytopenia patients.

The source of this sequence is a human donor with an autoimmune cytopenia or autoimmune hepatitis (not recorded which). Sequenced material: peripheral blood. V gene TRBV10-3 combines with J gene TRBJ2-1. The CDR3 loop reads CAIGGRTLDNEQFF.